The 13 T cell receptor beta chains below all came from one sample that was sequenced in a study of blood T cell repertoires in COVID-19. Data came from immunoSEQ multiplex PCR; TCRdb stores just in-frame clones and leaves some out. The sample includes around 220,000 clones, around 85% of them seen just once. What was sequenced was peripheral blood. These receptors were obtained from a human donor in a cohort sampled during active COVID-19.

This chain uses TRBV18 with TRBJ1-1; no clear D. Germline CDR1 reads KGHSH; CDR2 reads LQKENI. The CDR3 sequence is 14 residues long. With 2 bases removed from V and 12 bases from J, the gap between germline ends came to 19 bases. The CDR3 DNA sequence: TGTGCCAGCTCACCAATCCTCGGGTCGGAGGAAACTTTCTTT. Its translation is CASSPILGSEETFF. Together with reference TRBV18 and TRBJ1-1, the CDR3 gives the full variable domain: NAGVMQNPRHLVRRRGQEARLRCSPMKGHSHVYWYRQLPEEGLKFMVYLQKENIIDESGMPKERFSAEFPKEGPSILRIQQVVRGDSAAYFCASSPILGSEETFFGQGTRLTVV.

This clone has a handful of counts. This chain uses TRBV7-8 with TRBJ1-1; weak D call: TRBD1 (6 bases). Germline CDR1 and CDR2: SGHVS and FQNEAQ. The CDR3 spans 14 residues. Trimming took off 4 bases at V and 1 base at J, with 10 bases between the two ends. CDR3 amino acids: CASSSQGRNTEAFF. Written as DNA, the CDR3 is TGTGCCAGCAGCTCCCAGGGGCGGAACACTGAAGCTTTCTTT.

The chain has TRBV19 and TRBJ1-1, with TRBD1 as a possible D gene (5 bases). The V gene's germline CDR1 is LNHDA and CDR2 SQIVND (reference sequence). The CDR3 spans 14 residues. Trimming removed 1 base at V and 5 bases at J, with 11 bases between. CDR3 nucleotide sequence: TGTGCCAGTAGTATAGTAACCGGGGGGACTGAAGCTTTCTTT. This sequence encodes CASSIVTGGTEAFF. The full variable domain, rest sourced from reference TRBV19 and TRBJ1-1, is DGGITQSPKYLFRKEGQNVTLSCEQNLNHDAMYWYRQDPGQGLRLIYYSQIVNDFQKGDIAEGYSVSREKKESFPLTVTSAQKNPTAFYLCASSIVTGGTEAFFGQGTRLTVV.

J is TRBJ2-7 and V is TRBV28, with D possibly being TRBD2 (5 bases). This CDR3 has 14 amino acids. Germline V gene data show CDR1 as MDHEN and CDR2 as SYDVKM. The V and J ends lost 3 bases and 0 bases respectively, with 9 bases between them. CDR3 DNA: TGTGCCAGCAGTTTGCGGGCGAGCTCCTACGAGCAGTACTTC. This translates into CASSLRASSYEQYF.

The chain links TRBV7-8 to TRBJ2-5, with 10 nucleotides matching TRBD2. J lost 1 base, V lost 4 bases, and 6 bases had no gene match. This CDR3 comprises 16 residues. The germline gives CDR1 SGHVS, CDR2 FQNEAQ. The CDR3 DNA sequence: TGTGCCAGCAGCTCCCAGCGGGGGGGCTTCCAAGAGACCCAGTACTTC. Translation: CASSSQRGGFQETQYF. Together with reference TRBV7-8 and TRBJ2-5, the CDR3 gives the full variable domain: GAGVSQSPRYKVAKRGQDVALRCDPISGHVSLFWYQQALGQGPEFLTYFQNEAQLDKSGLPSDRFFAERPEGSVSTLKIQRTQQEDSAVYLCASSSQRGGFQETQYFGPGTRLLVL.

The chain has TRBV27 and TRBJ2-1; 8 bases fit TRBD2. Germline assignment: CDR1 MNHEY and CDR2 SMNVEV (reference sequence). The CDR3 covers 15 residues. V shed 6 bases and J 0 bases; nucleotides not matched to a gene: 4. The CDR3 bases are TGTGCCAGCAGCCCTAGCGGGTACTCCTACAATGAGCAGTTCTTC. It codes for CASSPSGYSYNEQFF.

The V gene is TRBV30, the J gene TRBJ2-1, with TRBD2 matching 7 bases. V shed 0 bases, J shed 7 bases, and the junction held 3 bases outside the gene matches. CDR3 length equals 13 residues. Germline CDR1 and CDR2: GTSNPN and SVGIG (reference sequence). In nucleotides, the CDR3 is TGTGCCTGGAGTGTAGGCGGGGGAAATGAGCAGTTCTTC. This encodes CAWSVGGGNEQFF.

This clone was seen a handful of times. The J gene is TRBJ2-2, the V gene TRBV30; D is unresolved. Germline V gene data show CDR1 as GTSNPN and CDR2 as SVGIG (reference sequence). V was pared by 4 bases and J by 3 bases, with 6 bases between. The CDR3 runs to 12 residues. CDR3 sequence: CAWMGYTGELFF. CDR3 sequence (DNA): TGTGCCTGGATGGGCTACACCGGGGAGCTGTTTTTT.

CDR3 region: CASTPVEQYF. CDR3 sequence (DNA): TGTGCCAGCACCCCAGTGGAGCAGTACTTC. This rearrangement joins TRBV21-1 to TRBJ2-7; TRBD1, the table's D call, was not compared with the DNA. TRBV21-1 is annotated as a pseudogene. The CDR3 runs to 10 residues.

The V call is TRBV6-2 or TRBV6-3, the J call TRBJ1-1; TRBD1 is a possible D gene (6 bases). V dropped 1 base and J dropped 5 bases, with 14 bases sitting between them. The CDR3 runs to 15 residues. The germline CDR1 and CDR2 sequences are MNHEY and SVGEGT. CDR3 sequence: CASSYFGGRGTEAFF. The DNA of the CDR3 is TGTGCCAGCAGTTACTTCGGGGGGCGGGGAACTGAAGCTTTCTTT.

This clone was seen more than once but under ten times. The chain carries TRBV30 and TRBJ2-7, with 8 bases identical to TRBD2. CDR1 and CDR2 (germline): GTSNPN, SVGIG (reference sequence). CDR3 size: 13 residues. V lost 1 base, J lost 2 bases, and 1 base stayed unmatched. This chain's CDR3 is CAWSAGGAYEQYF. CDR3 nucleotide sequence: TGTGCCTGGAGTGCCGGGGGGGCCTACGAGCAGTACTTC.

V usage is TRBV6-5 and J usage is TRBJ1-2, with no clear D. V was cut by 8 bases and J by 5 bases, with 9 bases left in between. Germline loops: CDR1 MNHEY, CDR2 SVGAGI. The length of the CDR3 is 11 residues. CDR3 bases: TGTGCCAGCGGGCTAAATTATGGCTACACCTTC. Protein product: CASGLNYGYTF.

This clone was detected once. The chain employs TRBV3-1 (or the pseudogene TRBV3-2) and TRBJ2-7; 10 nucleotides agree with TRBD1. Germline trimming cut 4 bases from V and 7 bases from J; bases unmatched to any gene: 25. The germline CDR1 and CDR2 sequences are LGHDT and YNNKEL (reference sequence). There are 20 residues in the CDR3. The CDR3 sequence: CASSLKHRTGGNRFPTEQYF. Written as DNA, the CDR3 is TGTGCCAGCAGCCTAAAGCATCGGACAGGGGGTAATCGGTTCCCTACGGAGCAGTACTTC.